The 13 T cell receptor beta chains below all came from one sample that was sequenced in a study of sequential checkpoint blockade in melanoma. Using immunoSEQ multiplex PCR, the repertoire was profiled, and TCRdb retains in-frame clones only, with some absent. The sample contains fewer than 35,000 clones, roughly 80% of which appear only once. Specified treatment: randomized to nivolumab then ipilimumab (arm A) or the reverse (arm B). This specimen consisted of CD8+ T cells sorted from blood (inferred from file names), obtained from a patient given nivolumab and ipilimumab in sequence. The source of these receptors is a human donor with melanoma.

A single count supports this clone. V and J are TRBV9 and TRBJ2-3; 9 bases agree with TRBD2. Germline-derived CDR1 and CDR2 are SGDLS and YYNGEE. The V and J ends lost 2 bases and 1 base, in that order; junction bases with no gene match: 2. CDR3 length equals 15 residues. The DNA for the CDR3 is TGTGCCAGCAGCGTGGGACTAGCTCGCACAGATACGCAGTATTTT. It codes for CASSVGLARTDTQYF. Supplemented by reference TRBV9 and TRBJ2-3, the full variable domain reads DSGVTQTPKHLITATGQRVTLRCSPRSGDLSVYWYQQSLDQGLQFLIQYYNGEERAKGNILERFSAQQFPDLHSELNLSSLELGDSALYFCASSVGLARTDTQYFGPGTRLTVL.

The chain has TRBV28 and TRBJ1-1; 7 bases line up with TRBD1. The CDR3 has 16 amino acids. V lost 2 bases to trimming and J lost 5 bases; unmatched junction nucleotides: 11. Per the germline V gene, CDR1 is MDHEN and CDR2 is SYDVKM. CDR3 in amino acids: CASSLEGARVGTEAFF. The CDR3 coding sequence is TGTGCCAGCAGTTTAGAGGGGGCGAGAGTGGGAACTGAAGCTTTCTTT. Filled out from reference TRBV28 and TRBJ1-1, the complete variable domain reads DVKVTQSSRYLVKRTGEKVFLECVQDMDHENMFWYRQDPGLGLRLIYFSYDVKMKEKGDIPEGYSVSREKKERFSLILESASTNQTSMYLCASSLEGARVGTEAFFGQGTRLTVV.

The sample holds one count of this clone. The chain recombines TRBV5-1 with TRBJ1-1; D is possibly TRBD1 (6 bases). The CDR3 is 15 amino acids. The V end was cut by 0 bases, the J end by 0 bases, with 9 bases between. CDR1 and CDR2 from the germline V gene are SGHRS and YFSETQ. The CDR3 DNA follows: TGCGCCAGCAGCTTGGGGACAGACATGAACACTGAAGCTTTCTTT. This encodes CASSLGTDMNTEAFF.

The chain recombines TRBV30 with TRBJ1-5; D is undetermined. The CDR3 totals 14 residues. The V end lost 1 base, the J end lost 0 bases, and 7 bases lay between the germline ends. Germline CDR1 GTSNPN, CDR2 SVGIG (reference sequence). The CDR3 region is CAWSDTYSNQPQHF. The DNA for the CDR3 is TGTGCCTGGAGTGATACCTATAGCAATCAGCCCCAGCATTTT. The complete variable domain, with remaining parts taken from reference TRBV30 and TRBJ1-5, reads SQTIHQWPATLVQPVGSPLSLECTVEGTSNPNLYWYRQAAGRGLQLLFYSVGIGQISSEVPQNLSASRPQDRQFILSSKKLLLSDSGFYLCAWSDTYSNQPQHFGDGTRLSIL.

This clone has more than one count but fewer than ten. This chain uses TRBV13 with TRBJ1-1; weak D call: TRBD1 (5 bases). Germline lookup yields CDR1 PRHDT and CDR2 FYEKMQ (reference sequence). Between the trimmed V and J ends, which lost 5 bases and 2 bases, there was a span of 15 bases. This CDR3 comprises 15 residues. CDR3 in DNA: TGTGCCAGCAGCCCTCGGGGGTATGAAAACACTGAAGCTTTCTTT. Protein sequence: CASSPRGYENTEAFF. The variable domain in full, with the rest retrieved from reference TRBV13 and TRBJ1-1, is AAGVIQSPRHLIKEKRETATLKCYPIPRHDTVYWYQQGPGQDPQFLISFYEKMQSDKGSIPDRFSAQQFSDYHSELNMSSLELGDSALYFCASSPRGYENTEAFFGQGTRLTVV.

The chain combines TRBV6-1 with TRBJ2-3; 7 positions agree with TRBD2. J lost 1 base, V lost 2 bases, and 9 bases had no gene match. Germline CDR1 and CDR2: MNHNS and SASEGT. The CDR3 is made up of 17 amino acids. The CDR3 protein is CASSESPAAGRTDTQYF. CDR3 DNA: TGTGCCAGCAGTGAATCCCCCGCAGCGGGACGCACAGATACGCAGTATTTT.

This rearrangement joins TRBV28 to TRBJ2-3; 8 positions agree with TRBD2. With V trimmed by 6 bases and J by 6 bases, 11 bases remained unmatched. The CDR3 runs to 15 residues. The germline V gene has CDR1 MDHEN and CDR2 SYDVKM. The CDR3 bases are TGTGCCAGCAGATTAATAGCGGGAAGTAAGGATACGCAGTATTTT. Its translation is CASRLIAGSKDTQYF.

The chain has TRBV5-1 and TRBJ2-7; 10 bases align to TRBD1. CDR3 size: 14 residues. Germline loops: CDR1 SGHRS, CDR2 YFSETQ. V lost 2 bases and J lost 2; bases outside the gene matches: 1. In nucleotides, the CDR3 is TGCGCCAGCAGCTTCGGGACAGGGGCCTACGAGCAGTACTTC. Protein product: CASSFGTGAYEQYF. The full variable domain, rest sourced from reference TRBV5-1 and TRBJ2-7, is KAGVTQTPRYLIKTRGQQVTLSCSPISGHRSVSWYQQTPGQGLQFLFEYFSETQRNKGNFPGRFSGRQFSNSRSEMNVSTLELGDSALYLCASSFGTGAYEQYFGPGTRLTVT.

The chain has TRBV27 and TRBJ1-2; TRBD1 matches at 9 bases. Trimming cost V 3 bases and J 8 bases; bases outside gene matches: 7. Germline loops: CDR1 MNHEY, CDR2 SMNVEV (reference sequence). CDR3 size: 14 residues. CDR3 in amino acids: CASSLYRGQRGYTF. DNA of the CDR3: TGTGCCAGCAGTTTGTACAGGGGGCAGCGAGGCTACACCTTC.

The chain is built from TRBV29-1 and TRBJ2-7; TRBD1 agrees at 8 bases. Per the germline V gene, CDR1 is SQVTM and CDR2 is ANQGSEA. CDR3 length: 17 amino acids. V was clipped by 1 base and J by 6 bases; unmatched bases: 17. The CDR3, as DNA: TGCAGCGTTGAAGTTGAGTCCGCGGGACAGGTTTTTCCCGAGCAGTACTTC. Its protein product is CSVEVESAGQVFPEQYF.

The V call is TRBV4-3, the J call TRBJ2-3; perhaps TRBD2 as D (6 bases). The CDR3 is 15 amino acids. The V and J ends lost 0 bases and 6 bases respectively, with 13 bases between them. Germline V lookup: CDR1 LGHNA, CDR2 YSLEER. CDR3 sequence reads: CASSQEPGRRDTQYF. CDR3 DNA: TGCGCCAGCAGCCAAGAGCCTGGGAGGCGGGATACGCAGTATTTT.

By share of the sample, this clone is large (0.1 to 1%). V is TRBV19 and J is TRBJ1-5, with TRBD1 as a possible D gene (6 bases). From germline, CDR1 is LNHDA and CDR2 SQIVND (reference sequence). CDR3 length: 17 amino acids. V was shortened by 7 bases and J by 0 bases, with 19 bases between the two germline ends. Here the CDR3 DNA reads TGTGCCAGTACCTCTACAGGGTCTCGATATAGCAATCAGCCCCAGCATTTT. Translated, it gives CASTSTGSRYSNQPQHF. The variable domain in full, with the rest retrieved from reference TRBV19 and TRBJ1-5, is DGGITQSPKYLFRKEGQNVTLSCEQNLNHDAMYWYRQDPGQGLRLIYYSQIVNDFQKGDIAEGYSVSREKKESFPLTVTSAQKNPTAFYLCASTSTGSRYSNQPQHFGDGTRLSIL.

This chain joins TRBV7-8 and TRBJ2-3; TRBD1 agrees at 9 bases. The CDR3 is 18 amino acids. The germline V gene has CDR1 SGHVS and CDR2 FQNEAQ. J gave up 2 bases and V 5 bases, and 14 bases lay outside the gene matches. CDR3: CASSPIDRGSPATDTQYF. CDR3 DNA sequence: TGTGCCAGCAGCCCAATCGACAGGGGGAGCCCTGCCACAGATACGCAGTATTTT.